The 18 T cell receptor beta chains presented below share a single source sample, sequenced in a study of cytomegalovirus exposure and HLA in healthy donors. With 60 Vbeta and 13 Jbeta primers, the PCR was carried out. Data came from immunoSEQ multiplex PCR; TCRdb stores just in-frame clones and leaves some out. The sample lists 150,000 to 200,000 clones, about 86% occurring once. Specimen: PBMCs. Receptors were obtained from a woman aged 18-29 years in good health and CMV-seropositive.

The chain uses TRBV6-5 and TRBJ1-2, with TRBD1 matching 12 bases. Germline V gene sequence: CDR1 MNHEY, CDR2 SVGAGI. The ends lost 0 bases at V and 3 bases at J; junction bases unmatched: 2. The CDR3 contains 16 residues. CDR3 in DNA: TGTGCCAGCAGTTACTCGGGACAGGGGGCCTACTATGGCTACACCTTC. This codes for CASSYSGQGAYYGYTF.

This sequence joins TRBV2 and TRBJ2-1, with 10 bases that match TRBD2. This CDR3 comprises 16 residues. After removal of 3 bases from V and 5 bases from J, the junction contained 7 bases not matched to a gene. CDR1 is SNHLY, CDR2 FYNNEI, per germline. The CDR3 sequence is CASSDRSGGGNNEQFF. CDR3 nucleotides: TGTGCCAGCAGTGATAGGAGCGGGGGGGGCAACAATGAGCAGTTCTTC.

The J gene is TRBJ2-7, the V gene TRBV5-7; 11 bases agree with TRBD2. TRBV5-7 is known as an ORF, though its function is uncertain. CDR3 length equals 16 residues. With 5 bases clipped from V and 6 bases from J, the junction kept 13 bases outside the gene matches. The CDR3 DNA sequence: TGTGCCAGCAGACTAGCGGGGGACCAGGGGAATCTCGAGCAGTACTTC. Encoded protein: CASRLAGDQGNLEQYF.

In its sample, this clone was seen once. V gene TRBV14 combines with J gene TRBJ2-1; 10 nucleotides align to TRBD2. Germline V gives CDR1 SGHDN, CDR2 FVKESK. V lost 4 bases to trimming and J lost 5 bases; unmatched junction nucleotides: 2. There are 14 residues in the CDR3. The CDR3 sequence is CASSRTSGNNEQFF. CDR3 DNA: TGTGCCAGCAGCCGGACTAGCGGAAACAATGAGCAGTTCTTC. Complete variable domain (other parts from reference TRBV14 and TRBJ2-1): EAGVTQFPSHSVIEKGQTVTLRCDPISGHDNLYWYRRVMGKEIKFLLHFVKESKQDESGMPNNRFLAERTGGTYSTLKVQPAELEDSGVYFCASSRTSGNNEQFFGPGTRLTVL.

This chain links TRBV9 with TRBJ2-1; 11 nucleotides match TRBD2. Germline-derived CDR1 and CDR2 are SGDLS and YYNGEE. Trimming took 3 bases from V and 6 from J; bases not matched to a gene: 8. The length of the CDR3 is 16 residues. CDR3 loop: CASSAGSGGDRNEQFF. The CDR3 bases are TGTGCCAGCAGCGCTGGTAGCGGGGGGGATCGCAATGAGCAGTTCTTC.

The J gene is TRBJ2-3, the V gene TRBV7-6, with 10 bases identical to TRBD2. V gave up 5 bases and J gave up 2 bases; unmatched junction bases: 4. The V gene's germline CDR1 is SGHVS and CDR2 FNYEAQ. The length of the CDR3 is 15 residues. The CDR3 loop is CASSPAGGHTDTQYF. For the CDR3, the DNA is TGTGCCAGCAGCCCAGCGGGGGGGCACACAGATACGCAGTATTTT.

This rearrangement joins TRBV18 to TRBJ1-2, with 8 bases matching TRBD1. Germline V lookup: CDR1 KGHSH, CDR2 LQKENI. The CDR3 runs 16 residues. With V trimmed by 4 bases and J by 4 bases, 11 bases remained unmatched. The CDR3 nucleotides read TGTGCCAGCTCACTAGAAACCGGACAGGGCCTCTATGGCTACACCTTC. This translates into CASSLETGQGLYGYTF.

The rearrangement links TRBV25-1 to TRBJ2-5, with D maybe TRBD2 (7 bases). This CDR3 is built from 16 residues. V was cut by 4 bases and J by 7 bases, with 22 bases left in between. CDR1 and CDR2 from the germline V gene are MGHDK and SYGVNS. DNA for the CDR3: TGTGCCAGCAGTGCTTGGGGGGAGAGGGGAGGGGGGACCCAGTACTTC. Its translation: CASSAWGERGGGTQYF. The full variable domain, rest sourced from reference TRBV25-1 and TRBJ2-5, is EADIYQTPRYLVIGTGKKITLECSQTMGHDKMYWYQQDPGMELHLIHYSYGVNSTEKGDLSSESTVSRIRTEHFPLTLESARPSHTSQYLCASSAWGERGGGTQYFGPGTRLLVL.

CDR3 DNA: TGTGCAAGTCGCTCGCCGCGGTTGGGCTACACCTTC. It codes for CASRSPRLGYTF. The chain recombines TRBV12-2 with TRBJ1-2. TRBV12-2 is described as a pseudogene. This CDR3 contains 12 residues.

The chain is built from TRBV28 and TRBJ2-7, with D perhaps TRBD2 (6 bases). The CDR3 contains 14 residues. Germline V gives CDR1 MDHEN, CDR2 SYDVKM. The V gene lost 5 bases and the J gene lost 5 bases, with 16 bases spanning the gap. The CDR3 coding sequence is TGTGCCAGCAGTCCAGGGACTGTCCCAGACGAGCAGTACTTC. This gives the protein CASSPGTVPDEQYF. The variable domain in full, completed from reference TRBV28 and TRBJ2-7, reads DVKVTQSSRYLVKRTGEKVFLECVQDMDHENMFWYRQDPGLGLRLIYFSYDVKMKEKGDIPEGYSVSREKKERFSLILESASTNQTSMYLCASSPGTVPDEQYFGPGTRLTVT.

CDR3 bases: TGTGCCAGCGTCCTCGGGTTTAGCTATGGCTACACCTTC. Amino acid sequence: CASVLGFSYGYTF. The rearrangement uses TRBV2 and TRBJ1-2; D is undetermined. The V gene's germline CDR1 is SNHLY and CDR2 FYNNEI. This CDR3 comprises 13 residues. V lost 8 bases to trimming and J lost 4 bases, with 14 bases between them.

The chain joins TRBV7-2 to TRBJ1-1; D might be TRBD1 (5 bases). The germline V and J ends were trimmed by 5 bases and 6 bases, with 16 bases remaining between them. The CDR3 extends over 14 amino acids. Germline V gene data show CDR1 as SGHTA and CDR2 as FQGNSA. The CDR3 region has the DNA TGTGCCAGCAGCGGTTATTATGGGGGGGCTGAAGCTTTCTTT. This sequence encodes CASSGYYGGAEAFF.

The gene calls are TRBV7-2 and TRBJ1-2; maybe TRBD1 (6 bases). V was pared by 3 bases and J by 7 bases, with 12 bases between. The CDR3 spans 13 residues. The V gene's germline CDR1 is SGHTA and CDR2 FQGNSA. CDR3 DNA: TGTGCCAGCAGCTTGGGAAACAGGGCTGGCTACACCTTC. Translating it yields CASSLGNRAGYTF.

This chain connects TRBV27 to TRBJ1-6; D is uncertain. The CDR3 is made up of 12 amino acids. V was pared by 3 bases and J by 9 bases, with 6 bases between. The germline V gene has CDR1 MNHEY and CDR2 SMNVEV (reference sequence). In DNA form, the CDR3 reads TGTGCCAGCAGTTTGGCTTCTTCACCCCTCCACTTT. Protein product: CASSLASSPLHF.

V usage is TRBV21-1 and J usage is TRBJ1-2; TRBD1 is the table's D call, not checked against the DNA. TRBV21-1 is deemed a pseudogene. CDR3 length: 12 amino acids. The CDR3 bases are TGTGCCAGCAGCAAACCGGCAGGCGGCTACACCTTC. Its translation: CASSKPAGGYTF.

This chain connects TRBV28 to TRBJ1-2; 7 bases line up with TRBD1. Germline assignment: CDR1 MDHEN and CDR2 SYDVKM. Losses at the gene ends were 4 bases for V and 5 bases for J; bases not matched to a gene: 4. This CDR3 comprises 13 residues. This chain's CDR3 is CASSSTGVYGYTF. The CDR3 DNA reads TGTGCCAGCAGTTCCACAGGGGTATATGGCTACACCTTC.

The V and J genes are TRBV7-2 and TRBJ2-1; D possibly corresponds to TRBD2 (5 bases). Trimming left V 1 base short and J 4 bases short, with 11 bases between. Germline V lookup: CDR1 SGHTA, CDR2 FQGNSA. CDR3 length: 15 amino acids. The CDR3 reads CASSLVVANYNEQFF. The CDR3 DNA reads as TGTGCCAGCAGCTTAGTGGTAGCGAATTACAATGAGCAGTTCTTC.

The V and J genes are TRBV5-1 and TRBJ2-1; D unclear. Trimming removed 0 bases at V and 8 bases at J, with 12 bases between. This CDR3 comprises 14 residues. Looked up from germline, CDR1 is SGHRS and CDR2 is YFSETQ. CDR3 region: CASSLAPVGDEQFF. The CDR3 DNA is TGCGCCAGCAGCTTGGCGCCAGTGGGCGATGAGCAGTTCTTC.